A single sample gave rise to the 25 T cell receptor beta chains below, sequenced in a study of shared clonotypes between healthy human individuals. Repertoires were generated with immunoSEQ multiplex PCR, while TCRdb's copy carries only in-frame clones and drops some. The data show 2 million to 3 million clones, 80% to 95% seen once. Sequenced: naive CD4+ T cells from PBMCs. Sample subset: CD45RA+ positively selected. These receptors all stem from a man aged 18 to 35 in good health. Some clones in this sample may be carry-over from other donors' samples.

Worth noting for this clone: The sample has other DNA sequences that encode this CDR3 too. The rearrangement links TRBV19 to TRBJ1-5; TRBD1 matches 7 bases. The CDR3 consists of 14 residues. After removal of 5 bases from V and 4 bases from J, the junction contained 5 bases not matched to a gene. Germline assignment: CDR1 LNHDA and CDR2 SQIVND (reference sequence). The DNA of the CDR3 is TGTGCCAGTAGTCTCAGGGGGGGGAATCAGCCCCAGCATTTT. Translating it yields CASSLRGGNQPQHF.

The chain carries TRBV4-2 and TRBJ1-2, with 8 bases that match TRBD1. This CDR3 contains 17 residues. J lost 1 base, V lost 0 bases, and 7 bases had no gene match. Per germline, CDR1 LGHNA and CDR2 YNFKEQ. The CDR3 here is CASSQELRGQGNYGYTF. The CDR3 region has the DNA TGTGCCAGCAGCCAAGAATTAAGAGGACAGGGTAACTATGGCTACACCTTC.

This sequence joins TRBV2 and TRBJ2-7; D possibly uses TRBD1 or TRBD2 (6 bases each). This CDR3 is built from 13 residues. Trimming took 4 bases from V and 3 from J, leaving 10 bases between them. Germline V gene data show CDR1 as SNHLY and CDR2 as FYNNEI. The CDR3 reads CASSGGAVYEQYF. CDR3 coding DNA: TGTGCCAGCAGTGGGGGGGCAGTCTACGAGCAGTACTTC.

The CDR3 bases are TGTGCCTGGAGCCCTGGACCTCTTGGAGAGCAGTACTTC. Translating gives CAWSPGPLGEQYF. The chain carries TRBV30 and TRBJ2-7; unclear D gene. V lost 3 bases, J lost 7 bases, and 16 bases lay in between. The CDR3 totals 13 residues. Germline values: CDR1 GTSNPN, CDR2 SVGIG (reference sequence).

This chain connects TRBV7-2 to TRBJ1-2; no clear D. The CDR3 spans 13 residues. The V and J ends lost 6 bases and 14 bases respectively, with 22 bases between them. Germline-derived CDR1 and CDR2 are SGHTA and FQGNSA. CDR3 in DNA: TGTGCCAGCAGGGCGTTAGAGGTAGTGATGGCTACCTTC. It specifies CASRALEVVMATF.

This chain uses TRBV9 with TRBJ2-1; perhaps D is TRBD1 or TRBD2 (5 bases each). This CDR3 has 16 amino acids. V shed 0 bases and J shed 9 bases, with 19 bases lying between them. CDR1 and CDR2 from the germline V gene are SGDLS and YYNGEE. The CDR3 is CASSVAGTSALVEQFF. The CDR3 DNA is TGTGCCAGCAGCGTAGCTGGGACCTCGGCCCTCGTTGAGCAGTTCTTC.

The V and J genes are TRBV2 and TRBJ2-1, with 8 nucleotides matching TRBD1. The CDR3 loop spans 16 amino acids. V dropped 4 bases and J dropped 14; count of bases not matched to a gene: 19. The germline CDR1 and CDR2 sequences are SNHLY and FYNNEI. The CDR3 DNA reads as TGTGCCAGCAGTGCGCGACAGGGGACGATTCCAGGTTTGGAGTTCTTC. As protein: CASSARQGTIPGLEFF. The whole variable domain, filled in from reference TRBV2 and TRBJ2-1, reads EPEVTQTPSHQVTQMGQEVILRCVPISNHLYFYWYRQILGQKVEFLVSFYNNEISEKSEIFDDQFSVERPDGSNFTLKIRSTKLEDSAMYFCASSARQGTIPGLEFFGPGTRLTVL.

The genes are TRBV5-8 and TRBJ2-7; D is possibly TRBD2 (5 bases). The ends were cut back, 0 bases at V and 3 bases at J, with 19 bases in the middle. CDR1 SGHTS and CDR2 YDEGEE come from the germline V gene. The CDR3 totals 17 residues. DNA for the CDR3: TGTGCCAGCAGCTTGGGTGGAGGTCAGCCCGTAGGCTACGAGCAGTACTTC. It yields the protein CASSLGGGQPVGYEQYF.

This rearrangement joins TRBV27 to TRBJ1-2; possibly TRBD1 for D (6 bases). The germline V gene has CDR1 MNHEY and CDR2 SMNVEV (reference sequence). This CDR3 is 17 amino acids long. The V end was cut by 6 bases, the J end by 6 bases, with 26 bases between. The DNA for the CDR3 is TGTGCCAGCAGGTTCTCAGAGGGGGTCGGAGGGGTTCATGGCTACACCTTC. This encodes CASRFSEGVGGVHGYTF.

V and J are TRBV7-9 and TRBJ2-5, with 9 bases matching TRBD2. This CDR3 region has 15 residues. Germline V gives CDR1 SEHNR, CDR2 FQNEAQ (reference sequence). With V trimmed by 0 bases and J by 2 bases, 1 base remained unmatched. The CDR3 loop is CASSLALAGQETQYF. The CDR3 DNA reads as TGTGCCAGCAGCTTAGCGCTAGCGGGACAAGAGACCCAGTACTTC.

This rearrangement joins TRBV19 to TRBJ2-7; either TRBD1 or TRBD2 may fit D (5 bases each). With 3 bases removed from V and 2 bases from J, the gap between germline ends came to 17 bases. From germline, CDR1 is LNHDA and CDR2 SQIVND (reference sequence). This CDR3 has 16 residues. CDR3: CASSIGDLQPPYEQYF. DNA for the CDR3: TGTGCCAGTAGTATCGGGGACCTCCAACCTCCCTACGAGCAGTACTTC. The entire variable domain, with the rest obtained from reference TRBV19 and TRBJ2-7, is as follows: DGGITQSPKYLFRKEGQNVTLSCEQNLNHDAMYWYRQDPGQGLRLIYYSQIVNDFQKGDIAEGYSVSREKKESFPLTVTSAQKNPTAFYLCASSIGDLQPPYEQYFGPGTRLTVT.

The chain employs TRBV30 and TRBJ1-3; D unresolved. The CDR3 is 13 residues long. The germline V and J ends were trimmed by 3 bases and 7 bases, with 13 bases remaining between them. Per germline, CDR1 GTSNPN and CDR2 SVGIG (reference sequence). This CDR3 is CAWSLGVSNTIYF. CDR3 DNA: TGTGCCTGGAGCCTCGGGGTTTCGAACACCATATATTTT.

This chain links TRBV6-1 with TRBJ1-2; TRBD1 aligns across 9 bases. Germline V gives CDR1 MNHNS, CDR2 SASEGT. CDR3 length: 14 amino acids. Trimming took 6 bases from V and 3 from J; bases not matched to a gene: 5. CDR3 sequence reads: CASSRDREYYGYTF. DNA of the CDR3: TGTGCCAGCAGCCGGGACAGGGAGTACTATGGCTACACCTTC.

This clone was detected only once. The DNA for the CDR3 is TGTGCCAGCAGTTACCAAATATCGGATTCACCCCTCCACTTT. Its translation: CASSYQISDSPLHF. The rearrangement joins TRBV6-5 to TRBJ1-6; D is unclear. The CDR3 extends over 14 amino acids. CDR1 is MNHEY and CDR2 is SVGAGI in the germline V gene. Trimming took 2 bases from V and 8 from J, leaving 10 bases between them.

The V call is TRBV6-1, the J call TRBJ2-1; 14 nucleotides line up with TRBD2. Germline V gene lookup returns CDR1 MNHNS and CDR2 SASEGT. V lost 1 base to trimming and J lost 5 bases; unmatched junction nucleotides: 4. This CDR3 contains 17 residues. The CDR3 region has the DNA TGTGCCAGCAGTGAAGGGGGACTAGCGGGGGTGAACAATGAGCAGTTCTTC. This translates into CASSEGGLAGVNNEQFF.

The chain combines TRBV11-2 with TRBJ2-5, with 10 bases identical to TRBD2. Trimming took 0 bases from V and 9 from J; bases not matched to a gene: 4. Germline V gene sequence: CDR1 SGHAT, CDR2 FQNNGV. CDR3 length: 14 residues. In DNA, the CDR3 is TGTGCCAGCAGCTTAGATTCGAGCGGGAGGGCCCAGTACTTC. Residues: CASSLDSSGRAQYF.

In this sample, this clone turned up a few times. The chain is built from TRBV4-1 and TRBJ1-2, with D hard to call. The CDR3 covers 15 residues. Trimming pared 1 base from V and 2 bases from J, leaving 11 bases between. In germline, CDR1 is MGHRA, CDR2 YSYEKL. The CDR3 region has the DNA TGCGCCAGCAGCCAAGGTCCATCTGGGAACTATGGCTACACCTTC. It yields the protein CASSQGPSGNYGYTF.

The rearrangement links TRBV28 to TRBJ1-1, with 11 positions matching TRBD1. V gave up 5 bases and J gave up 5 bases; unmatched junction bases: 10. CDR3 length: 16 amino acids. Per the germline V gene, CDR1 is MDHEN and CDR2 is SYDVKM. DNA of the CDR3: TGTGCCAGCAGTCGGACAGGGGGCGCCCCGGTAACTGAAGCTTTCTTT. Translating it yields CASSRTGGAPVTEAFF.

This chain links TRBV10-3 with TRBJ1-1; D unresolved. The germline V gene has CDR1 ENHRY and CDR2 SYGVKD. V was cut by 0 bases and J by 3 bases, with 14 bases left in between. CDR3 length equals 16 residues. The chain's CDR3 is CAISESMGSSYTEAFF. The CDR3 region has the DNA TGTGCCATCAGTGAGTCTATGGGCAGCTCCTACACTGAAGCTTTCTTT.

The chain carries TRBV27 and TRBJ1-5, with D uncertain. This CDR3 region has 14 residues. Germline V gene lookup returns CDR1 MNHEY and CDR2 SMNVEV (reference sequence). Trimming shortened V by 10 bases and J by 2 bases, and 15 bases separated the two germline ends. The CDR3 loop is CATSVRVGNQPQHF. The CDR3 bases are TGTGCCACCTCGGTGAGGGTAGGCAATCAGCCCCAGCATTTT.

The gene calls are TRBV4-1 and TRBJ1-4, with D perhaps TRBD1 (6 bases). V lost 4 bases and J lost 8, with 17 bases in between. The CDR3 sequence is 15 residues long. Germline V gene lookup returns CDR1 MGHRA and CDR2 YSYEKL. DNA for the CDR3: TGCGCCAGCAGCCGAGGGGGTGAGGGGTCAGAAAAACTGTTTTTT. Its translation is CASSRGGEGSEKLFF.

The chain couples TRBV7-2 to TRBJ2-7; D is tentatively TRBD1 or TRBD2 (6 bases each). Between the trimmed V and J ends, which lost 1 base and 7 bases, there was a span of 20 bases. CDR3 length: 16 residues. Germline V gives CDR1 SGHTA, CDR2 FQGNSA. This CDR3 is CASSLGVTGAALEQYF. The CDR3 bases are TGTGCCAGCAGCTTAGGGGTCACGGGGGCAGCCCTAGAGCAGTACTTC. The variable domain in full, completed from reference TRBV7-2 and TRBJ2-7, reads GAGVSQSPSNKVTEKGKDVELRCDPISGHTALYWYRQSLGQGLEFLIYFQGNSAPDKSGLPSDRFSAERTGGSVSTLTIQRTQQEDSAVYLCASSLGVTGAALEQYFGPGTRLTVT.

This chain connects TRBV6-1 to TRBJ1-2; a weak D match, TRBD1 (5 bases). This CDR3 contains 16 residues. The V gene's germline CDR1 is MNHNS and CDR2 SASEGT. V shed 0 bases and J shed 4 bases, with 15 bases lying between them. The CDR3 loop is CASSEAAQGSTYGYTF. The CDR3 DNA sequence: TGTGCCAGCAGTGAAGCGGCTCAGGGCTCTACCTATGGCTACACCTTC.

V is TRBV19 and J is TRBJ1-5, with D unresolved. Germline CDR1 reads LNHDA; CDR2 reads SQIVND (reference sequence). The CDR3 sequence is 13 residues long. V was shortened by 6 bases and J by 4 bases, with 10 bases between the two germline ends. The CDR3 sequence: CASSTRFNQPQHF. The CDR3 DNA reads TGTGCCAGTAGCACTCGGTTTAATCAGCCCCAGCATTTT.

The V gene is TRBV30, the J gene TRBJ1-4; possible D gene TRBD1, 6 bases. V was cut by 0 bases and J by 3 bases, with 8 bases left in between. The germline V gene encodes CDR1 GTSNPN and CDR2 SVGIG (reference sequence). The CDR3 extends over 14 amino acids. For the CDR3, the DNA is TGTGCCTGGAGTGTAAGGGGGGCTAATGAAAAACTGTTTTTT. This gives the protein CAWSVRGANEKLFF.